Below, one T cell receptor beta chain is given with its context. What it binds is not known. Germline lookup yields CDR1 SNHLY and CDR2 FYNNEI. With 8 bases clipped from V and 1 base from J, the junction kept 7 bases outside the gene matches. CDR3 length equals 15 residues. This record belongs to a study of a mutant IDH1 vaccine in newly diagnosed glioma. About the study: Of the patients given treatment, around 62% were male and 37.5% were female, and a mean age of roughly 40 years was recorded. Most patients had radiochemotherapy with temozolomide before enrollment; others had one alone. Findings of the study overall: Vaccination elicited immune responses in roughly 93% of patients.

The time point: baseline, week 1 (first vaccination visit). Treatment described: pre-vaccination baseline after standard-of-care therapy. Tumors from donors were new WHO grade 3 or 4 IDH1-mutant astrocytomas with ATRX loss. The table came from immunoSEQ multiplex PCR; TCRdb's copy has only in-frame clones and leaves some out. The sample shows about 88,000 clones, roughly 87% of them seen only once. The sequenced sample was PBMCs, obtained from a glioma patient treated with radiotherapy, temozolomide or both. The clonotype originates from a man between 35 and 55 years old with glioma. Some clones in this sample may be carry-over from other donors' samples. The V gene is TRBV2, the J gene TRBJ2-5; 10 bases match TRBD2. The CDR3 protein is CASSGVAGGQETQYF. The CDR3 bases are TGTGCCAGCTCAGGGGTAGCGGGGGGCCAAGAGACCCAGTACTTC. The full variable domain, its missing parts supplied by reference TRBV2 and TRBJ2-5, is EPEVTQTPSHQVTQMGQEVILRCVPISNHLYFYWYRQILGQKVEFLVSFYNNEISEKSEIFDDQFSVERPDGSNFTLKIRSTKLEDSAMYFCASSGVAGGQETQYFGPGTRLLVL.